These 13 T cell receptor beta chains were all obtained from the same sample, sequenced in a study of identical twins. Via MiXCR, TCRdb re-called the 5' RACE reads, giving one row per CDR3 protein. The data hold under 300,000 distinct CDR3 sequences, with 5.5% to 7.5% observed a single time. This sample also appeared in a second study, on T cells expressing NK-cell markers.

The sequencing input was CD8+ T cells sorted from blood. The receptors were gathered from a woman aged 18-30 years in good health.

The V gene is TRBV6-1, the J gene TRBJ1-1, with TRBD1 identical over 12 bases. V shed 10 bases, J shed 6 bases, and the junction held 9 bases outside the gene matches. CDR3 length: 14 amino acids. Germline V gene sequence: CDR1 MNHNS, CDR2 SASEGT. The CDR3 sequence is CATNRDRGLAEAFF. The CDR3 DNA reads TGTGCCACTAACCGGGACAGGGGGCTTGCTGAAGCTTTCTTT.

This clonotype occurred a few times. V gene TRBV11-2 combines with J gene TRBJ1-2; D call uncertain. This CDR3 has 15 residues. V was pared by 0 bases and J by 4 bases, with 12 bases between. The V gene's germline CDR1 is SGHAT and CDR2 FQNNGV. CDR3 nucleotides: TGTGCCAGCAGCTTAGATCGCTTCCGCACCTATGGCTACACCTTC. This codes for CASSLDRFRTYGYTF.

The chain combines TRBV6-5 with TRBJ2-2; the D is unclear. V was clipped by 4 bases and J by 6 bases, with 6 bases between them. Looked up from germline, CDR1 is MNHEY and CDR2 is SVGAGI. This CDR3 is built from 12 residues. The CDR3 protein is CASSSQAGELFF. DNA for the CDR3: TGTGCCAGCAGTTCTCAGGCCGGGGAGCTGTTTTTT.

This clonotype showed up many times. V and J are TRBV6-1 and TRBJ2-4, with unresolved D. V was trimmed by 7 bases and J by 0 bases, leaving 13 bases between them. The CDR3 contains 15 residues. CDR1 is MNHNS and CDR2 is SASEGT in the germline V gene. The CDR3 loop is CASTITAVAKNIQYF. The CDR3 DNA reads as TGTGCCAGCACAATCACGGCAGTAGCCAAAAACATTCAGTACTTC.

This clonotype was detected a few times. The gene calls are TRBV27 and TRBJ1-1; D not resolved. The germline V and J ends were trimmed by 1 base and 4 bases, with 13 bases remaining between them. The germline V gene has CDR1 MNHEY and CDR2 SMNVEV (reference sequence). The CDR3 has 15 residues. CDR3: CASSLFGERSTEAFF. Here the CDR3 DNA reads TGTGCCAGCAGTTTATTCGGGGAGAGATCCACTGAAGCTTTCTTT.

V and J are TRBV6-1 and TRBJ2-1; no clear D. This CDR3 comprises 14 residues. V was pared by 8 bases and J by 0 bases, with 11 bases between. The V gene's germline CDR1 is MNHNS and CDR2 SASEGT. The CDR3, as DNA: TGTGCCAGCGGTCGCGGAGTCTCCTACAATGAGCAGTTCTTC. Amino acids: CASGRGVSYNEQFF.

This clonotype was seen only a few times. V and J are TRBV4-1 and TRBJ2-7; D may be TRBD1 (5 bases). Germline V lookup: CDR1 MGHRA, CDR2 YSYEKL. The V and J ends lost 4 bases and 3 bases respectively, with 7 bases between them. The CDR3 has 12 amino acids. CDR3 region: CASSPGHYEQYF. CDR3 coding DNA: TGCGCCAGCAGCCCCGGACACTACGAGCAGTACTTC.

This clonotype turned up a few times. The V and J genes are TRBV7-9 and TRBJ2-1; TRBD2 aligns across 10 bases. CDR3 length equals 15 residues. J gave up 9 bases and V 5 bases, and 10 bases lay outside the gene matches. Germline V gene lookup returns CDR1 SEHNR and CDR2 FQNEAQ (reference sequence). The CDR3 is CASSPSGRAFAEQFF. DNA for the CDR3: TGTGCCAGCAGCCCAAGCGGGAGGGCCTTCGCTGAGCAGTTCTTC.

This clonotype was seen only a few times. The CDR3 protein is CASSKHAYKKGPRVIGTEAFF. The CDR3 coding sequence is TGTGCCAGCAGCAAGCACGCTTATAAGAAAGGCCCAAGGGTGATAGGTACTGAAGCTTTCTTT. The J gene is TRBJ1-1, the V gene TRBV21-1. TRBV21-1 is an annotated pseudogene. There are 21 residues in the CDR3.

This clonotype turned up a few times. The chain uses TRBV7-2 and TRBJ2-5; 12 nucleotides line up with TRBD2. The CDR3 sequence is 16 residues long. The germline gives CDR1 SGHTA, CDR2 FQGNSA. V shed 5 bases, J shed 5 bases, and the junction held 9 bases outside the gene matches. The CDR3 coding sequence is TGTGCCAGCAGCCAAGGACTAGCGGGATGGGGGGAGACCCAGTACTTC. It encodes CASSQGLAGWGETQYF.

V gene TRBV27 combines with J gene TRBJ2-2, with D perhaps matching TRBD1 or TRBD2 (5 bases each). Germline CDR1 MNHEY, CDR2 SMNVEV (reference sequence). The CDR3 loop spans 13 amino acids. Trimming left V 6 bases short and J 7 bases short, with 12 bases between. The CDR3 loop reads CASRLMRGGELFF. For the CDR3, the DNA is TGTGCCAGCAGGCTAATGAGGGGCGGGGAGCTGTTTTTT.

This clonotype has at least ten counts. The V call is TRBV10-3, the J call TRBJ2-7, with D possibly matching TRBD1 (6 bases). This CDR3 spans 17 amino acids. Trimming removed 6 bases at V and 6 bases at J, with 27 bases between. The germline V gene has CDR1 ENHRY and CDR2 SYGVKD. As DNA, the CDR3 is TGTGCCATCAGAGGCCTCCTTACAGGGACCTTTTATGGCGAGCAGTACTTC. It specifies CAIRGLLTGTFYGEQYF.

This clonotype was detected a few times. CDR3 sequence: CASSPALTSSYEQYF. Written as DNA, the CDR3 is TGTGCCAGCAGCCCCGCATTGACCAGCTCCTACGAGCAGTACTTC. The V and J genes are TRBV12-3 or TRBV12-4 and TRBJ2-7; no firm D call. The V end lost 6 bases, the J end lost 0 bases, and 15 bases lay between the germline ends. The CDR3 runs to 15 residues.